These 8 T cell receptor beta chains came from one sample sequenced in a study of blood T cell repertoires in COVID-19. Sequenced by immunoSEQ multiplex PCR; TCRdb stores in-frame clones only, minus some. The sample has about 110,000 clones; around 83% are singletons. The sequenced material came from peripheral blood. These receptors all stem from a woman over 75 with active or convalescent COVID-19.

V gene TRBV3-1 (or the pseudogene TRBV3-2) combines with J gene TRBJ2-1; a weak D match, TRBD2 (6 bases). The CDR3 is 13 amino acids. The V gene's germline CDR1 is LGHDT and CDR2 YNNKEL (reference sequence). V lost 4 bases and J 9 bases, leaving 13 bases between the germline ends. CDR3: CASSRAGRSEQFF. The CDR3 nucleotides read TGTGCCAGCAGCCGAGCAGGGAGGAGTGAGCAGTTCTTC.

The rearrangement links TRBV7-8 to TRBJ2-5; the match to TRBD1 covers 7 bases. The CDR3 is 16 amino acids. V lost 2 bases to trimming and J lost 5 bases; unmatched junction nucleotides: 11. Germline CDR1 SGHVS, CDR2 FQNEAQ. This CDR3 reads CASSLTSHRGGETQYF. In nucleotides, the CDR3 is TGTGCCAGCAGCTTAACTTCGCACAGGGGCGGGGAGACCCAGTACTTC.

This rearrangement joins TRBV6-5 to TRBJ2-1, with a tentative D call TRBD2 (5 bases). CDR3 size: 13 residues. The germline V gene has CDR1 MNHEY and CDR2 SVGAGI. Trimming cost V 5 bases and J 12 bases, with 17 bases left between them. CDR3 in DNA: TGTGCCAGCAGTCCCGGGCAGATAGGAGGGCAGTTCTTC. It is translated as CASSPGQIGGQFF.

The CDR3 bases are TGTGCCACCAGATCTAGCGGGGCTAGCACAGATACGCAGTATTTT. Translating gives CATRSSGASTDTQYF. The chain links TRBV24-1 to TRBJ2-3, with TRBD2 identical over 9 bases. V lost 7 bases and J lost 0; bases outside the gene matches: 4. The germline CDR1 and CDR2 sequences are KGHDR and SFDVKD. The CDR3 spans 15 residues.

The chain employs TRBV6-6 and TRBJ1-1; TRBD1 matches at 11 bases. Germline lookup yields CDR1 MNHNY and CDR2 SVGAGI (reference sequence). V was clipped by 2 bases and J by 7 bases; unmatched bases: 6. The CDR3 is 15 residues long. The chain's CDR3 is CASSYETGTGGEAFF. CDR3 in DNA: TGTGCCAGCAGTTACGAAACCGGGACAGGGGGTGAAGCTTTCTTT.

The chain combines TRBV5-6 with TRBJ1-2; D ambiguous. The V gene's germline CDR1 is SGHDT and CDR2 YYEEEE. V lost 2 bases to trimming and J lost 0 bases, with 8 bases between them. This CDR3 has 14 residues. The CDR3 nucleotides read TGTGCCAGCAGCTTATCGGGATCTAACTATGGCTACACCTTC. Translated: CASSLSGSNYGYTF.

J is TRBJ2-7 and V is TRBV28; a weak D match, TRBD2 (6 bases). This CDR3 contains 14 residues. Germline loops: CDR1 MDHEN, CDR2 SYDVKM. V dropped 4 bases and J dropped 4 bases, with 14 bases sitting between them. The CDR3 loop reads CASSSPGLPYEQYF. The CDR3 coding sequence is TGTGCCAGCAGTTCACCGGGACTGCCATACGAGCAGTACTTC.

The V gene is TRBV3-1 (or the pseudogene TRBV3-2), the J gene TRBJ2-3; no firm D call. Trimming shortened V by 3 bases and J by 10 bases, and 14 bases separated the two germline ends. Germline values: CDR1 LGHDT, CDR2 YNNKEL (reference sequence). The CDR3 loop spans 13 amino acids. CDR3 sequence reads: CASSQVRGLAQYF. CDR3 bases: TGTGCCAGCAGCCAGGTCCGAGGTCTCGCGCAGTATTTT.